This T cell receptor (beta chain) was sequenced for a study of cytomegalovirus exposure and HLA in healthy donors. Study conclusions and caveats: CMV antigen specificity of a few CMV-associated chains was confirmed in vitro.

V lost 1 base to trimming and J lost 4 bases, with 8 bases between them. There are 15 residues in the CDR3. Germline CDR1 is MNHNS and CDR2 is SASEGT. The PCR contained 60 Vbeta and 13 Jbeta primers. Original handling: In a later analysis, the count reached 74 million or so unique TCR beta chains, with 9 million to 11 million shared. The repertoire was sequenced with immunoSEQ multiplex PCR; TCRdb's copy has only in-frame clones and lacks some. V and J calls and clone size are copied from that table; D and trimming were computed from the DNA. Among about 31,000 clones listed, 65% to 75% were seen once. This clone is categorized as medium-sized (0.01 to 0.1%). Its specificity is not known.

The TCR sequence derives from a man aged 35 to 55 in good health and CMV-seropositive. Source material: PBMCs. This chain connects TRBV6-1 to TRBJ2-6; D ambiguous. As DNA, the CDR3 is TGTGCCAGCAGTGAAGAAGGAGCCGGGGCCAACGTCCTGACTTTC. Its translation is CASSEEGAGANVLTF.